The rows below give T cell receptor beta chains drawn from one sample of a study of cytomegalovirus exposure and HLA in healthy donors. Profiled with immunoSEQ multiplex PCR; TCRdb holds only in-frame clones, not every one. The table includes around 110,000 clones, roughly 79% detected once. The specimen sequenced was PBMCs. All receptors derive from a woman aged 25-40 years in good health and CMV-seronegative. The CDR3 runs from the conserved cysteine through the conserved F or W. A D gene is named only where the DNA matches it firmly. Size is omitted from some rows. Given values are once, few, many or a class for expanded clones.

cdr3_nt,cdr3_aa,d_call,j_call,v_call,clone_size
TGTGCCAGCAGTGGAGGCGGGGAAGCTTTCTTT,CASSGGGEAFF,.,TRBJ1-1,TRBV9,.
TGTGCCGGGGGAGGGTGGCCCAAAAACATTCAGTACTTC,CAGGGWPKNIQYF,TRBD2,TRBJ2-4,TRBV6-6,.
TGTGCCAGCAGACCCAGACAGGGGGCGAGTGAGACCCAGTACTTC,CASRPRQGASETQYF,TRBD1,TRBJ2-5,TRBV6-1,once
TGTGCCAGCAGTACCCCAATCACACAGGGGAGAGATAATTCACCCCTCCACTTT,CASSTPITQGRDNSPLHF,TRBD1,TRBJ1-6,TRBV27,.
TGTGCCAGCAGTCCACGAGGGGGAGTCAACTATGGCTACACCTTC,CASSPRGGVNYGYTF,.,TRBJ1-2,TRBV28,.
TGCGCCAGCAGCTCCGAGCGGGAGGGCCTGAATGAGCAGTTCTTC,CASSSEREGLNEQFF,TRBD2,TRBJ2-1,TRBV5-1,.
TGTGCCAGCAGCGTAGGTGACACTTATAGCACAGATACGCAGTATTTT,CASSVGDTYSTDTQYF,.,TRBJ2-3,TRBV9,.
TGTGCCAGTAGTGCTCCTACGGCGGGACGCGCGAGCTCCTACAATGAGCAGTTCTTC,CASSAPTAGRASSYNEQFF,.,TRBJ2-1,TRBV19,.
TGTGCCAGCAGCCCTCGGCGGGCGCAAGAGACCCAGTACTTC,CASSPRRAQETQYF,.,TRBJ2-5,TRBV6-5,.
TGTGCCTGTTGGCACAGGAACACTGAAGCTTTCTTT,CACWHRNTEAFF,.,TRBJ1-1,TRBV30,.
TGTGCCAGCAGTCCACAGGGGAATGAAGCTTTCTTT,CASSPQGNEAFF,TRBD1,TRBJ1-1,TRBV27,.
TGTGCCAGCAGTTTAGATGGGGACAGGGGCAATCAGCCCCAGCATTTT,CASSLDGDRGNQPQHF,TRBD1,TRBJ1-5,TRBV27,.
TGTGCCAGCAGCTTAGTCCGCGGCAGGGGGCTTTCGGATGCTTTCTTT,CASSLVRGRGLSDAFF,TRBD1,TRBJ1-1,TRBV11-2,.
TGTGCCATCAGTGACTGGCAGGGGGTCTACAATGAGCAGTTCTTC,CAISDWQGVYNEQFF,TRBD1,TRBJ2-1,TRBV10-3,.
TGTGCCAGCAGTGAAATGGAGGGGAACTATGGCTACACCTTC,CASSEMEGNYGYTF,.,TRBJ1-2,TRBV6-4,.
TGCGCCAGCAGCCAAGATCGGGGGTACATTCAGTACTTC,CASSQDRGYIQYF,.,TRBJ2-4,TRBV4-1,.
TGTGCCAGCTCACCAAGCGGTGATACGCAGTATTTT,CASSPSGDTQYF,.,TRBJ2-3,TRBV18,.
TGTGCCAGCAGCGTAGAGGCGGTTCAAGAGACCCAGTACTTC,CASSVEAVQETQYF,.,TRBJ2-5,TRBV9,once
TGTGCCAGCGGGGGGACAGGAGTAAATCAGCCCCAGCATTTT,CASGGTGVNQPQHF,TRBD1,TRBJ1-5,TRBV6-1,.
TGTGCCAGCAGCTTGGGAGTGATAGCTAACTATGGCTACACCTTC,CASSLGVIANYGYTF,.,TRBJ1-2,TRBV5-6,.
TGTGCCAGCAGGACCGCCGGGGGAGCCAAAAACATTCAGTACTTC,CASRTAGGAKNIQYF,.,TRBJ2-4,TRBV2,.
TGTGCCAGCAGTGAACCGGGACAGGGGATCTATGGCTACACCTTC,CASSEPGQGIYGYTF,TRBD1,TRBJ1-2,TRBV6-1,.
TGTGCCAGCACCTCCCAGGGGGAAAGCAATCAGCCCCAGCATTTT,CASTSQGESNQPQHF,TRBD1,TRBJ1-5,TRBV2,.
TGTGCCAGCAGCTCATCGGCGGGGGTTGGCATGAACACTGAAGCTTTCTTT,CASSSSAGVGMNTEAFF,.,TRBJ1-1,TRBV6-4,.
TGTGCCACCAGCAGAGATCAGGCAGGGGGAGAGACCCAGTACTTC,CATSRDQAGGETQYF,TRBD1,TRBJ2-5,TRBV15,.
TGTGCCAGCAGCCAAGAAAGAGGGGGCGGGTTTGGATCTGGGGCCAACGTCCTGACTTTC,CASSQERGGGFGSGANVLTF,TRBD1,TRBJ2-6,TRBV4-2,.
TGCAGTGCCCGGGGCACAGATACGCAGTATTTT,CSARGTDTQYF,.,TRBJ2-3,TRBV20-1,.